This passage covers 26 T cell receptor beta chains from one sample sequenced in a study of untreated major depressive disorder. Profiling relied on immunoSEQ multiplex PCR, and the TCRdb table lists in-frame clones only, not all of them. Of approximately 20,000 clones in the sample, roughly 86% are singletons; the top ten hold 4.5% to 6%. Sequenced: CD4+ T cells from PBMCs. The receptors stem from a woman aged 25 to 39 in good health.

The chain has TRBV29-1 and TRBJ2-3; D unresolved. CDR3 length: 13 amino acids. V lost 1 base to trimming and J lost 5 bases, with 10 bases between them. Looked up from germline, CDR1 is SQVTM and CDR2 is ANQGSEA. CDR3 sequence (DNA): TGCAGCGTTGAAGGGCAAGAGGAAGATACGCAGTATTTT. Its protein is CSVEGQEEDTQYF.

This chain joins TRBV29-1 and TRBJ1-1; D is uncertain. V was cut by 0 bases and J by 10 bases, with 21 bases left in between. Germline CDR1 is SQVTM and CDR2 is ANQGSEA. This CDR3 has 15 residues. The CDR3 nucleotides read TGCAGCGTTGAAGATGCCCCAGGCATTTCAAAGGGAGCTTTCTTT. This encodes CSVEDAPGISKGAFF.

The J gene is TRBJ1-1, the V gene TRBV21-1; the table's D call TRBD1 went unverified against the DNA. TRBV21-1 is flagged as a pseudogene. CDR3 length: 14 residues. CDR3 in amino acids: CASSPDRGGTEAFF. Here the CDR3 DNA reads TGTGCCAGCAGCCCTGACAGGGGGGGCACTGAAGCTTTCTTT.

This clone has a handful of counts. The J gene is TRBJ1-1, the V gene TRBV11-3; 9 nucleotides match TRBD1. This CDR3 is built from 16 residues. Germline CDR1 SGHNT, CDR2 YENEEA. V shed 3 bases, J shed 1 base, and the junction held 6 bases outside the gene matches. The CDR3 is CASSLGSGQGNTEAFF. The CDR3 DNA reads TGTGCCAGCAGCTTGGGCTCGGGACAGGGGAACACTGAAGCTTTCTTT.

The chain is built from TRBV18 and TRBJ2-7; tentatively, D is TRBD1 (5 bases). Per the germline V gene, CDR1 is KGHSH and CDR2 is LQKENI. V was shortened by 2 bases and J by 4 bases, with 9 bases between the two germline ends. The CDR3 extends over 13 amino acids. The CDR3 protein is CASSPDSKYEQYF. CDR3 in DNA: TGTGCCAGCTCACCAGACAGCAAATACGAGCAGTACTTC.

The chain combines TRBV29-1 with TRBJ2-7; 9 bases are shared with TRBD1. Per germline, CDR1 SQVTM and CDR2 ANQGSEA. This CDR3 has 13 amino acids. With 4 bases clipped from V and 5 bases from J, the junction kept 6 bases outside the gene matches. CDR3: CSVVLTGGNEQYF. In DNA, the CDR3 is TGCAGCGTTGTGTTGACAGGGGGAAACGAGCAGTACTTC.

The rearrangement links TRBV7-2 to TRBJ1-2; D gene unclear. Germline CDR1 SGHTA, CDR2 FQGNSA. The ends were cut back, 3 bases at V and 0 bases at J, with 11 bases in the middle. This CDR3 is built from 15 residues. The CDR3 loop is CASSLIRAANYGYTF. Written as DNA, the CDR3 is TGTGCCAGCAGCTTGATTCGAGCAGCTAACTATGGCTACACCTTC.

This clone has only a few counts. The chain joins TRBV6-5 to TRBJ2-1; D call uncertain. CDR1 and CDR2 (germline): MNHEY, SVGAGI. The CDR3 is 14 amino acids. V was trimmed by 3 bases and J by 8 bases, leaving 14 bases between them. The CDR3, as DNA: TGTGCCAGCAGTTATACCAGCTCATGGTATGAGCAGTTCTTC. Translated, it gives CASSYTSSWYEQFF.

The CDR3 is CASTADRVSPGELFF. The DNA of the CDR3 is TGTGCCAGCACAGCGGACAGGGTGAGCCCCGGGGAGCTGTTTTTT. The chain employs TRBV27 and TRBJ2-2; TRBD1 agrees at 8 bases. CDR3 length: 15 amino acids. Unmatched junction bases numbered 10, after V lost 7 bases and J lost 6 bases. Germline values: CDR1 MNHEY, CDR2 SMNVEV (reference sequence).

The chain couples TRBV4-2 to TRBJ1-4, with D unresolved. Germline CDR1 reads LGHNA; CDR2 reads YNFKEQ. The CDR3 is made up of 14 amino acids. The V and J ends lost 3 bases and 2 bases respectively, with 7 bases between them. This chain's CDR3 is CASSQWLTNEKLFF. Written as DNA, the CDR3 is TGTGCCAGCAGCCAGTGGCTCACTAATGAAAAACTGTTTTTT.

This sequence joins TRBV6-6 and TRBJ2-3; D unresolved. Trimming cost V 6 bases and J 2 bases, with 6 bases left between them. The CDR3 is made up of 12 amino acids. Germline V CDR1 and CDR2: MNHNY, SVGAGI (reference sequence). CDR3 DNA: TGTGCCAGCAGCTCTTACACAGATACGCAGTATTTT. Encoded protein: CASSSYTDTQYF.

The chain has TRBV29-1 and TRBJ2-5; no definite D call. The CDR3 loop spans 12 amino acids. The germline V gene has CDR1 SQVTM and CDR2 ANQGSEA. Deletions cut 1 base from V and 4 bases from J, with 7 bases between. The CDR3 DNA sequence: TGCAGCGTTGAAGGGTACGGAGAGACCCAGTACTTC. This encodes CSVEGYGETQYF.

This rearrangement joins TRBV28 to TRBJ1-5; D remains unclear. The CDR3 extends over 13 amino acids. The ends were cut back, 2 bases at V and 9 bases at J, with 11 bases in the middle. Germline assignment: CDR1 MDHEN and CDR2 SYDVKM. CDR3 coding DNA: TGTGCCAGCAGTTTAGGTTGGCAATGGCCCCAGCATTTT. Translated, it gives CASSLGWQWPQHF. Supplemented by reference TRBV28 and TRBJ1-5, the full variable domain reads DVKVTQSSRYLVKRTGEKVFLECVQDMDHENMFWYRQDPGLGLRLIYFSYDVKMKEKGDIPEGYSVSREKKERFSLILESASTNQTSMYLCASSLGWQWPQHFGDGTRLSIL.

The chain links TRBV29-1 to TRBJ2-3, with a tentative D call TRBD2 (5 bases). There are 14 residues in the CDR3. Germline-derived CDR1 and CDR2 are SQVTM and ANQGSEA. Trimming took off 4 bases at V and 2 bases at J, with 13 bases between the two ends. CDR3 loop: CSVGPQRYTDTQYF. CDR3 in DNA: TGCAGCGTTGGCCCTCAGCGGTACACAGATACGCAGTATTTT.

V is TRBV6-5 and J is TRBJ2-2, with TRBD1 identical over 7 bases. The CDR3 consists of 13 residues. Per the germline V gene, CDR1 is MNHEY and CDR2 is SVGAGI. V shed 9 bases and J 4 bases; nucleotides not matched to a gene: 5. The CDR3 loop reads CARRQGITGELFF. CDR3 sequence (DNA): TGTGCCAGAAGACAGGGAATCACCGGGGAGCTGTTTTTT.

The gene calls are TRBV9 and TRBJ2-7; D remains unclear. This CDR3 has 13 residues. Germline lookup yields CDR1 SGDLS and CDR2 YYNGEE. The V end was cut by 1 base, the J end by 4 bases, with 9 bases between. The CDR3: CASSVYSGYEQYF. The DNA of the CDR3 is TGTGCCAGCAGCGTATACTCGGGTTACGAGCAGTACTTC.

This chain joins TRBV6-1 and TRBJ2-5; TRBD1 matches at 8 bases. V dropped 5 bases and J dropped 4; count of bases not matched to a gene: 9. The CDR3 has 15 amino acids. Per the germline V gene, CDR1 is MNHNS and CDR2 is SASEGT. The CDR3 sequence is CASSRQDRAGETQYF. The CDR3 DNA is TGTGCCAGCAGTAGACAGGACAGGGCTGGAGAGACCCAGTACTTC.

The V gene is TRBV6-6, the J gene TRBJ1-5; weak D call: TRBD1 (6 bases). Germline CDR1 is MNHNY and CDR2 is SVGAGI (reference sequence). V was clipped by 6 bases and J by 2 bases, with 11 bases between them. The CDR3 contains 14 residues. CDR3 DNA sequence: TGTGCCAGCAGCCAGGGACACCGCAATCAGCCCCAGCATTTT. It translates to CASSQGHRNQPQHF.

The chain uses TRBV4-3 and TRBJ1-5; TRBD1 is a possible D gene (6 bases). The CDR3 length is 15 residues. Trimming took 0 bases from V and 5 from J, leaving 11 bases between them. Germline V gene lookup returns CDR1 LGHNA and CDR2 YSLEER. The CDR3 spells CASSQDVGGHQPQHF. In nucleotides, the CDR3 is TGCGCCAGCAGCCAAGACGTAGGGGGGCATCAGCCCCAGCATTTT.

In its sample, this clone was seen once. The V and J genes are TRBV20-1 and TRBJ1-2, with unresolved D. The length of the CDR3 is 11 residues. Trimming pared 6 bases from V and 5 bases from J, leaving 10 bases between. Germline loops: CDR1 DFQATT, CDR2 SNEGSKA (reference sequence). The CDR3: CSASRFYGYTF. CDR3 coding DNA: TGCAGTGCGTCCCGATTTTATGGCTACACCTTC.

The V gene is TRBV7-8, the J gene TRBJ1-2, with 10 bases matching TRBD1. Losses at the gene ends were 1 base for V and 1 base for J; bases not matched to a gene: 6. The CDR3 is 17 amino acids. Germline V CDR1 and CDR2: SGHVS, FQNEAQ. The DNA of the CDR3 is TGTGCCAGCAGCTTAGGTTTGGACAGGGGGGTTAACTATGGCTACACCTTC. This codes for CASSLGLDRGVNYGYTF.

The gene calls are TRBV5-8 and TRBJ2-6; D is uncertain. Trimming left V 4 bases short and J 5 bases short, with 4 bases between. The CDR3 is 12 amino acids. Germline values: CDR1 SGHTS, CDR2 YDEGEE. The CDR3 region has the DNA TGTGCCAGCAGCCCTTGGGCCAACGTCCTGACTTTC. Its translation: CASSPWANVLTF.

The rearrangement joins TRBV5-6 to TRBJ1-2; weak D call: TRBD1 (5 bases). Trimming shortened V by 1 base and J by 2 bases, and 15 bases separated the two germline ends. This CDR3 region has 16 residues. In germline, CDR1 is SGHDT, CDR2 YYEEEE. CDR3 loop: CASSLFGRGKNYGYTF. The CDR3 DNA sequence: TGTGCCAGCAGCTTGTTTGGTAGGGGAAAGAACTATGGCTACACCTTC.

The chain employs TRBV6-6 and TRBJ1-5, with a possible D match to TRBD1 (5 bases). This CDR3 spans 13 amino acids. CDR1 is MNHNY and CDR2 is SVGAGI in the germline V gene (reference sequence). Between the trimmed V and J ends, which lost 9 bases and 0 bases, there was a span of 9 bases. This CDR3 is CASLDSSNQPQHF. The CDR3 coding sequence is TGTGCCAGTCTCGACAGTAGCAATCAGCCCCAGCATTTT.

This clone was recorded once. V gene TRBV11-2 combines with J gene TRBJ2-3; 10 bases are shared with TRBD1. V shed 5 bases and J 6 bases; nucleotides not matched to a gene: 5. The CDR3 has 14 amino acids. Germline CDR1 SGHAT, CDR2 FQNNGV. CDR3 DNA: TGTGCCAGCAGCCAAGGGACAGGGGACGATACGCAGTATTTT. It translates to CASSQGTGDDTQYF.

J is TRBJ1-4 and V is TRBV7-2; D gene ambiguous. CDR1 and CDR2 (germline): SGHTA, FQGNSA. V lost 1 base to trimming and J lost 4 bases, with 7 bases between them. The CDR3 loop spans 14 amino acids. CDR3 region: CASSLGASNEKLFF. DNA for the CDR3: TGTGCCAGCAGCTTAGGGGCCAGTAATGAAAAACTGTTTTTT.